This entry lists 28 T cell receptor beta chains sequenced from one sample in a study of TIL therapy for anti-PD-1-resistant metastatic lung cancer. Time point here: pre-treatment sample, taken before nivolumab and TIL therapy. The libraries were made with immunoSEQ v3. Clones were sequenced by immunoSEQ multiplex PCR, and TCRdb holds only the in-frame ones, with some missing. The sample carries 45,000 to 60,000 clones, around 80% recorded once. The sequencing used blood, collected at baseline. All receptors derive from a woman aged 25 to 80 with non-small cell lung cancer.

V gene TRBV5-4 combines with J gene TRBJ1-6; maybe TRBD1 (6 bases). Germline V lookup: CDR1 SGHNT, CDR2 YYREEE (reference sequence). The V and J ends lost 4 bases and 0 bases respectively, with 8 bases between them. The CDR3 runs to 15 residues. The DNA of the CDR3 is TGTGCCAGCAGCCAACAGGGCTCCTATAATTCACCCCTCCACTTT. Translated, it gives CASSQQGSYNSPLHF. Using reference TRBV5-4 and TRBJ1-6 for the parts outside the CDR3, the full variable domain is ETGVTQSPTHLIKTRGQQVTLRCSSQSGHNTVSWYQQALGQGPQFIFQYYREEENGRGNFPPRFSGLQFPNYSSELNVNALELDDSALYLCASSQQGSYNSPLHFGNGTRLTVT.

V is TRBV6-6 and J is TRBJ2-7, with 9 positions matching TRBD1. With 6 bases clipped from V and 1 base from J, the junction kept 4 bases outside the gene matches. CDR1 is MNHNY, CDR2 SVGAGI, per germline (reference sequence). The CDR3 extends over 14 amino acids. CDR3 sequence: CASRPGQGSYEQYF. CDR3 DNA: TGTGCCAGCAGACCGGGACAGGGTTCCTACGAGCAGTACTTC.

The chain employs TRBV7-3 and TRBJ1-1; D is uncertain. The germline V and J ends were trimmed by 1 base and 0 bases, with 3 bases remaining between them. This CDR3 has 13 amino acids. Per the germline V gene, CDR1 is SGHTA and CDR2 is FQGTGA. CDR3 residues: CASSLMLNTEAFF. Here the CDR3 DNA reads TGTGCCAGCAGCTTAATGCTGAACACTGAAGCTTTCTTT.

In nucleotides, the CDR3 is TGCGCCAGCAGTCCAGGACAGGCCGCAACTAATGAAAAACTGTTTTTT. Protein sequence: CASSPGQAATNEKLFF. J is TRBJ1-4 and V is TRBV5-1; 7 bases are shared with TRBD1. The V and J ends lost 5 bases and 0 bases, in that order; junction bases with no gene match: 7. Germline V gene sequence: CDR1 SGHRS, CDR2 YFSETQ. There are 16 residues in the CDR3.

The chain is built from TRBV2 and TRBJ2-3; D is perhaps TRBD1 (5 bases). Trimming left V 4 bases short and J 2 bases short, with 10 bases between. Germline CDR1 is SNHLY and CDR2 is FYNNEI. The length of the CDR3 is 14 residues. The CDR3 reads CASSGQGSTDTQYF. The CDR3 bases are TGTGCCAGCAGTGGGCAGGGCTCCACAGATACGCAGTATTTT.

The chain combines TRBV7-8 with TRBJ2-3; D not certain. CDR1 SGHVS and CDR2 FQNEAQ come from the germline V gene. The V and J ends lost 5 bases and 2 bases respectively, with 17 bases between them. The CDR3 contains 16 residues. The CDR3: CASSVGLDPATDTQYF. DNA for the CDR3: TGTGCCAGCAGCGTAGGTCTCGATCCCGCCACAGATACGCAGTATTTT.

This chain connects TRBV28 to TRBJ1-2; 9 bases map to TRBD1. Germline CDR1 is MDHEN and CDR2 is SYDVKM. The CDR3 spans 13 residues. V was clipped by 6 bases and J by 6 bases; unmatched bases: 5. The CDR3 coding sequence is TGTGCCAGCAGCCCGGGACAGGGACATGGCTACACCTTC. It translates to CASSPGQGHGYTF.

This clone was observed a few times. V is TRBV5-5 and J is TRBJ2-4; D perhaps matches TRBD1 (5 bases). V shed 0 bases and J shed 8 bases, with 9 bases lying between them. The CDR3 extends over 13 amino acids. From germline, CDR1 is SGHKS and CDR2 YYEKEE (reference sequence). DNA of the CDR3: TGTGCCAGCAGCTTGGGACAGCCGGACATTCAGTACTTC. It translates to CASSLGQPDIQYF.

This chain connects TRBV9 to TRBJ2-7, with D possibly TRBD2 on 5 matching bases. The CDR3 has 14 residues. V was cut by 3 bases and J by 3 bases, with 13 bases left in between. Germline CDR1 SGDLS, CDR2 YYNGEE. CDR3 loop: CASSASGSLYEQYF. As DNA, the CDR3 is TGTGCCAGCAGCGCCTCGGGATCCCTCTACGAGCAGTACTTC.

J is TRBJ2-7 and V is TRBV29-1; either TRBD1 or TRBD2 may fit D (6 bases each). Trimming shortened V by 3 bases and J by 4 bases, and 10 bases separated the two germline ends. The CDR3 is made up of 12 amino acids. Per germline, CDR1 SQVTM and CDR2 ANQGSEA. DNA of the CDR3: TGCAGCGTTGAGGGGGGCGGATACGAGCAGTACTTC. Its translation is CSVEGGGYEQYF.

V usage is TRBV7-9 and J usage is TRBJ1-2; a possible D gene is TRBD1 (5 bases). The CDR3 spans 13 residues. Germline CDR1 reads SEHNR; CDR2 reads FQNEAQ (reference sequence). V lost 2 bases and J lost 5, with 9 bases in between. The CDR3 coding sequence is TGTGCCAGCAGCTTATACGGGGGGTATGGCTACACCTTC. It yields the protein CASSLYGGYGYTF.

This chain connects TRBV19 to TRBJ1-2; D is unclear. Germline V gene data show CDR1 as LNHDA and CDR2 as SQIVND (reference sequence). Trimming removed 4 bases from V and 4 bases from J, with 10 bases in between. The CDR3 spans 13 residues. The CDR3 coding sequence is TGTGCCAGTAGTAAACGGGGTGGCTATGGCTACACCTTC. Its protein is CASSKRGGYGYTF.

The chain uses TRBV7-8 and TRBJ2-5; the match to TRBD2 covers 12 bases. Germline lookup yields CDR1 SGHVS and CDR2 FQNEAQ. CDR3 length: 15 amino acids. V trimming: 4 bases; J trimming: 2 bases; junction bases outside the gene matches: 2. The DNA for the CDR3 is TGTGCCAGCAGCTCCGGACTAGCGGGACAAGAGACCCAGTACTTC. Translation gives CASSSGLAGQETQYF.

This clone came up once. This sequence joins TRBV5-4 and TRBJ2-3, with D possibly TRBD2 on 6 matching bases. The CDR3 runs 15 residues. V was clipped by 3 bases and J by 4 bases, with 15 bases between them. The V gene's germline CDR1 is SGHNT and CDR2 YYREEE (reference sequence). The CDR3 DNA reads TGTGCCAGCAGCTCGGAGGGAGTCAGGGCAGATACGCAGTATTTT. This codes for CASSSEGVRADTQYF. Combining the CDR3 with reference TRBV5-4 and TRBJ2-3 gives the whole variable domain ETGVTQSPTHLIKTRGQQVTLRCSSQSGHNTVSWYQQALGQGPQFIFQYYREEENGRGNFPPRFSGLQFPNYSSELNVNALELDDSALYLCASSSEGVRADTQYFGPGTRLTVL.

This clone has a handful of counts. The chain is built from TRBV2 and TRBJ2-1; tentative D call: TRBD2 (5 bases). Between the trimmed V and J ends, which lost 10 bases and 4 bases, there was a span of 14 bases. Germline V CDR1 and CDR2: SNHLY, FYNNEI. There are 13 residues in the CDR3. In nucleotides, the CDR3 is TGTGCCACCACCGCCGGGGAGTACAATGAGCAGTTCTTC. Protein sequence: CATTAGEYNEQFF.

This clone appeared once. The chain employs TRBV28 and TRBJ2-3, with 8 bases fitting TRBD1. Trimming removed 7 bases from V and 5 bases from J; junction bases left unmatched: 8. From germline, CDR1 is MDHEN and CDR2 SYDVKM. The CDR3 length is 14 residues. The CDR3 reads CASTLDRVGDTQYF. Written as DNA, the CDR3 is TGTGCCAGCACCTTGGACAGGGTGGGAGATACGCAGTATTTT.

This chain joins TRBV18 and TRBJ1-5; unclear D gene. Germline CDR1 is KGHSH and CDR2 is LQKENI. The CDR3 consists of 15 residues. V shed 6 bases and J shed 0 bases, with 12 bases lying between them. Here the CDR3 reads CASSPDGDSNQPQHF. CDR3 nucleotide sequence: TGTGCCAGCTCGCCTGATGGGGATAGCAATCAGCCCCAGCATTTT.

The CDR3 DNA reads TGTGCCAGCAGGGAGCCGGGACTAGGGGTAGGTGAGCAGTTCTTC. It yields the protein CASREPGLGVGEQFF. V gene TRBV6-1 combines with J gene TRBJ2-1; 8 positions match TRBD2. Germline trimming cut 6 bases from V and 9 bases from J; bases unmatched to any gene: 13. Germline values: CDR1 MNHNS, CDR2 SASEGT. There are 15 residues in the CDR3.

The chain couples TRBV6-5 to TRBJ2-2; D might be TRBD2 (6 bases). V lost 5 bases to trimming and J lost 4 bases, with 14 bases between them. This CDR3 is 15 amino acids long. Germline V gene lookup returns CDR1 MNHEY and CDR2 SVGAGI. DNA for the CDR3: TGTGCCAGCAGTCCGGGACTCCTGCGCACCGGGGAGCTGTTTTTT. This gives the protein CASSPGLLRTGELFF.

The rearrangement links TRBV5-1 to TRBJ1-1; 7 bases fit TRBD1. The CDR3 runs 15 residues. V was clipped by 5 bases and J by 1 base; unmatched bases: 8. Germline CDR1 is SGHRS and CDR2 is YFSETQ. CDR3 in DNA: TGCGCCAGCAGACTTGAGACAGGGAAGAACACTGAAGCTTTCTTT. As protein: CASRLETGKNTEAFF. The full variable domain, rest sourced from reference TRBV5-1 and TRBJ1-1, is KAGVTQTPRYLIKTRGQQVTLSCSPISGHRSVSWYQQTPGQGLQFLFEYFSETQRNKGNFPGRFSGRQFSNSRSEMNVSTLELGDSALYLCASRLETGKNTEAFFGQGTRLTVV.

The CDR3 here is CASRPSTGLMRYTF. The CDR3 bases are TGTGCCAGCAGACCCAGCACAGGTTTGATGCGCTACACCTTC. The chain combines TRBV2 with TRBJ1-2; D might be TRBD1 (5 bases). Germline V gives CDR1 SNHLY, CDR2 FYNNEI. Deletions cut 6 bases from V and 9 bases from J, with 20 bases between. CDR3 length: 14 amino acids.

This clone was seen more than once but under ten times. V usage is TRBV6-5 and J usage is TRBJ1-5; no clear D gene. CDR1 and CDR2 (germline): MNHEY, SVGAGI. The germline V and J ends were trimmed by 6 bases and 0 bases, with 12 bases remaining between them. This CDR3 region has 15 residues. This chain's CDR3 is CASRPAGNSNQPQHF. For the CDR3, the DNA is TGTGCCAGCAGACCGGCGGGTAATAGCAATCAGCCCCAGCATTTT.

The rearrangement joins TRBV25-1 to TRBJ1-1, with TRBD1 as a possible D gene (5 bases). Germline V gene lookup returns CDR1 MGHDK and CDR2 SYGVNS. The ends were cut back, 2 bases at V and 7 bases at J, with 11 bases in the middle. The length of the CDR3 is 13 residues. In DNA form, the CDR3 reads TGTGCCAGCAGTGAAGAAGGGACTCATGAAGCTTTCTTT. Its translation is CASSEEGTHEAFF.

The chain joins TRBV4-1 to TRBJ1-2; unclear D gene. V was trimmed by 0 bases and J by 5 bases, leaving 10 bases between them. The CDR3 loop spans 14 amino acids. Germline assignment: CDR1 MGHRA and CDR2 YSYEKL. Here the CDR3 reads CASSQEAQLYGYTF. The CDR3 region has the DNA TGCGCCAGCAGCCAAGAAGCACAGCTGTATGGCTACACCTTC.

This clone appeared a few times. The chain combines TRBV7-9 with TRBJ1-5, with D perhaps TRBD1 (6 bases). Germline V CDR1 and CDR2: SEHNR, FQNEAQ (reference sequence). The CDR3 is 15 residues long. V was trimmed by 8 bases and J by 0 bases, leaving 14 bases between them. CDR3 amino acids: CASGTDRYSNQPQHF. The CDR3 DNA reads TGTGCCAGCGGTACGGACAGATATAGCAATCAGCCCCAGCATTTT.

A few counts support this clone. J is TRBJ1-1 and V is TRBV29-1, with D unresolved. The germline gives CDR1 SQVTM, CDR2 ANQGSEA. The CDR3 is 12 amino acids. V was pared by 4 bases and J by 5 bases, with 11 bases between. CDR3 sequence (DNA): TGCAGCGTTGTAGTAATTGGGACTGAAGCTTTCTTT. It yields the protein CSVVVIGTEAFF.

CDR3 coding DNA: TGCGCCAGCGCTGACGGTGGGGGACAAGAGACCCAGTACTTC. As protein: CASADGGGQETQYF. This chain joins TRBV5-1 and TRBJ2-5; either TRBD1 or TRBD2 may supply D (5 bases each). Deletions cut 7 bases from V and 2 bases from J, with 15 bases between. The CDR3 is 14 amino acids. Germline-derived CDR1 and CDR2 are SGHRS and YFSETQ.

This chain joins TRBV30 and TRBJ1-3; D ambiguous. This CDR3 has 12 amino acids. In germline, CDR1 is GTSNPN, CDR2 SVGIG (reference sequence). Trimming took 4 bases from V and 0 from J, leaving 4 bases between them. The CDR3: CAWTGSGNTIYF. The CDR3 coding sequence is TGTGCCTGGACGGGCTCTGGAAACACCATATATTTT.